Following are 14 T cell receptor beta chains from one sample sequenced in a study of cytomegalovirus exposure and HLA in healthy donors. Method: immunoSEQ multiplex PCR; TCRdb's copy keeps in-frame clones and lacks some. The sample lists roughly 150,000 clones; more than 70% were seen once. Sequencing used PBMCs. All receptors derive from a man aged 25 to 40 in good health and CMV-seropositive.

The chain employs TRBV6-1 and TRBJ1-1; unclear D gene. Germline V gives CDR1 MNHNS, CDR2 SASEGT. V shed 11 bases and J shed 0 bases, with 13 bases lying between them. The CDR3 has 13 amino acids. CDR3 nucleotides: TGTGCCTGCCAACAGCTCATGAACACTGAAGCTTTCTTT. Its translation is CACQQLMNTEAFF.

This clone was picked up a small number of times. The chain uses TRBV7-9 and TRBJ2-7; 8 nucleotides line up with TRBD1. The V gene's germline CDR1 is SEHNR and CDR2 FQNEAQ (reference sequence). V lost 4 bases to trimming and J lost 0 bases; unmatched junction nucleotides: 5. The CDR3 totals 15 residues. In DNA form, the CDR3 reads TGTGCCAGCAGCTCACAGGGGGGAAGCTCCTACGAGCAGTACTTC. It specifies CASSSQGGSSYEQYF.

The rearrangement joins TRBV7-9 to TRBJ2-4; weak D call: TRBD1 (7 bases). The CDR3 totals 14 residues. CDR1 and CDR2 from the germline V gene are SEHNR and FQNEAQ (reference sequence). V shed 5 bases and J shed 4 bases, with 12 bases lying between them. The DNA for the CDR3 is TGTGCCAGCAGCCGGGGGACAGCAAAAAACATTCAGTACTTC. This gives the protein CASSRGTAKNIQYF.

The chain links TRBV9 to TRBJ1-2; D gene uncertain. V dropped 0 bases and J dropped 0 bases, with 15 bases sitting between them. CDR3 length: 17 residues. From germline, CDR1 is SGDLS and CDR2 YYNGEE. The CDR3 DNA reads TGTGCCAGCAGCGTAGAGCAGGCTTACACGACTAACTATGGCTACACCTTC. Protein product: CASSVEQAYTTNYGYTF. The whole variable domain, filled in from reference TRBV9 and TRBJ1-2, reads DSGVTQTPKHLITATGQRVTLRCSPRSGDLSVYWYQQSLDQGLQFLIQYYNGEERAKGNILERFSAQQFPDLHSELNLSSLELGDSALYFCASSVEQAYTTNYGYTFGSGTRLTVV.

The rearrangement uses TRBV27 and TRBJ2-1; 11 bases are a match to TRBD2. Germline V gene lookup returns CDR1 MNHEY and CDR2 SMNVEV (reference sequence). The CDR3 is 14 amino acids. V gave up 7 bases and J gave up 5 bases; unmatched junction bases: 4. The CDR3 DNA reads as TGTGCCAGCACCCCTAGCGGGGGGAACAATGAGCAGTTCTTC. This codes for CASTPSGGNNEQFF.

The chain employs TRBV5-6 and TRBJ2-7, with 9 nucleotides matching TRBD1. Looked up from germline, CDR1 is SGHDT and CDR2 is YYEEEE. This CDR3 has 15 amino acids. V gave up 5 bases and J gave up 3 bases; unmatched junction bases: 9. CDR3 loop: CASSSGTGTLYEQYF. The CDR3 nucleotides read TGTGCCAGCAGTTCCGGGACAGGGACTCTCTACGAGCAGTACTTC.

V gene TRBV6-5 combines with J gene TRBJ2-3; TRBD1 matches at 9 bases. CDR3 length: 14 amino acids. Trimming took 5 bases from V and 1 from J; bases not matched to a gene: 1. Germline-derived CDR1 and CDR2 are MNHEY and SVGAGI. CDR3 bases: TGTGCCAGCAGTCGACAGGGGGGCACAGATACGCAGTATTTT. It yields the protein CASSRQGGTDTQYF.

The gene calls are TRBV11-2 and TRBJ1-6; no definite D call. The CDR3 runs to 14 residues. Trimming shortened V by 1 base and J by 14 bases, and 15 bases separated the two germline ends. Per germline, CDR1 SGHAT and CDR2 FQNNGV. The CDR3 sequence: CASSLGTALRTLHF. As DNA, the CDR3 is TGTGCCAGCAGCTTAGGGACTGCTTTAAGGACCCTCCACTTT.

The rearrangement links TRBV6-6 to TRBJ2-1; 7 bases are shared with TRBD2. From germline, CDR1 is MNHNY and CDR2 SVGAGI (reference sequence). The J segment lost 2 bases and the V segment lost 0 bases, leaving 4 bases of the junction unmatched. The CDR3 loop spans 16 amino acids. The chain's CDR3 is CASSYSGGSPYNEQFF. The CDR3 DNA reads TGTGCCAGCAGTTACTCCGGCGGGAGCCCCTACAATGAGCAGTTCTTC.

This clone was seen at least ten times. This chain links TRBV7-9 with TRBJ2-1; D perhaps matches TRBD1 (6 bases). Trimming cost V 6 bases and J 2 bases, with 17 bases left between them. The CDR3 spans 16 residues. Germline lookup yields CDR1 SEHNR and CDR2 FQNEAQ (reference sequence). The CDR3 loop reads CASRKGAGDTYNEQFF. In nucleotides, the CDR3 is TGTGCCAGCAGAAAAGGGGCAGGGGACACCTACAATGAGCAGTTCTTC.

This clone appeared a single time. The rearrangement uses TRBV5-6 and TRBJ2-7; TRBD2 aligns across 9 bases. The CDR3 is 16 residues long. CDR1 is SGHDT and CDR2 is YYEEEE in the germline V gene. Trimming at V came to 4 bases and at J to 5 bases, leaving 13 bases not matched to a gene. CDR3 sequence reads: CASSPTSGPSRNEQYF. DNA for the CDR3: TGTGCCAGCAGCCCGACTAGCGGACCCTCTAGGAACGAGCAGTACTTC. The entire variable domain, with the rest obtained from reference TRBV5-6 and TRBJ2-7, is as follows: DAGVTQSPTHLIKTRGQQVTLRCSPKSGHDTVSWYQQALGQGPQFIFQYYEEEERQRGNFPDRFSGHQFPNYSSELNVNALLLGDSALYLCASSPTSGPSRNEQYFGPGTRLTVT.

J is TRBJ2-7 and V is TRBV4-3, with TRBD1 identical over 9 bases. The germline gives CDR1 LGHNA, CDR2 YSLEER. V lost 4 bases, J lost 5 bases, and 9 bases stayed unmatched. This CDR3 comprises 15 residues. The CDR3 protein is CASSLAEQGAHEQYF. CDR3 nucleotides: TGCGCCAGCAGCCTGGCGGAACAGGGGGCCCACGAGCAGTACTTC.

This clone appeared many times. This CDR3 reads CASSEERGGLDTQYF. The CDR3 nucleotides read TGTGCCAGCAGTGAGGAGCGGGGGGGCCTCGATACGCAGTATTTT. The chain is built from TRBV6-1 and TRBJ2-3; 10 bases fit TRBD2. With V trimmed by 3 bases and J by 6 bases, 6 bases remained unmatched. The CDR3 consists of 15 residues. Germline V gives CDR1 MNHNS, CDR2 SASEGT.

CDR3 coding DNA: TGTGCCAGCAGTTTATCGGGGGGTTGGGGCTACACCTTC. Amino acids: CASSLSGGWGYTF. The genes are TRBV27 and TRBJ1-2, with D possibly matching TRBD1 (5 bases). This CDR3 region has 13 residues. Trimming stripped 0 bases from V and 8 bases from J, with 10 bases between. CDR1 and CDR2 (germline): MNHEY, SMNVEV (reference sequence).